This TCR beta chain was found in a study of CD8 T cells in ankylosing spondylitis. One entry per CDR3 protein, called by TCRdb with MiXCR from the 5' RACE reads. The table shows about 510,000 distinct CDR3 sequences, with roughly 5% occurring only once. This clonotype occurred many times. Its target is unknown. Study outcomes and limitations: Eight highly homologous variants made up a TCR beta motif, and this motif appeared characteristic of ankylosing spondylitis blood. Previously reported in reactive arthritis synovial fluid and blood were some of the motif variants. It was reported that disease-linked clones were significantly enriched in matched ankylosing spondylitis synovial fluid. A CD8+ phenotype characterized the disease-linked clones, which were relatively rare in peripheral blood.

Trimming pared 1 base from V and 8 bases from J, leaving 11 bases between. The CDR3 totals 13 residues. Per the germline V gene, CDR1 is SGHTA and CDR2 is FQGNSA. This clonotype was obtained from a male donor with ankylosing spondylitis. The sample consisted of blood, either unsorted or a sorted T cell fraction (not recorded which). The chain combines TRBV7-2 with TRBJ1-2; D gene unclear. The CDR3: CASSLGSGYGYTF. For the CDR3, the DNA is TGTGCCAGCAGCTTAGGGTCGGGGTACGGCTACACCTTC.